This passage covers 2 T cell receptor beta chains from one sample sequenced in a study of blood T cells in healthy people across ages. Next came a second PCR, run for roughly 6 to 11 cycles, which used a sample-barcoded 5' primer along with a J-beta primer mix. MiXCR, applied by TCRdb to the 5' RACE reads, yields one record per CDR3 protein. Among around 800,000 distinct CDR3 sequences listed, around 62% were seen once. What was sequenced was blood. Receptors originate from a man aged 25-45 years in good health.

The chain uses TRBV4-3 and TRBJ1-6; no firm D call. This CDR3 has 16 amino acids. V shed 4 bases and J shed 0 bases, with 10 bases lying between them. Germline CDR1 LGHNA, CDR2 YSLEER. CDR3 DNA sequence: TGCGCCAGCAGCCTATTAGCTTTCTCCTATAATTCACCCCTCCACTTT. It encodes CASSLLAFSYNSPLHF.

V is TRBV9 and J is TRBJ2-5; no reliable D call. The J call may be mistaken, given a closer DNA end match to TRBJ2-7. Germline assignment: CDR1 SGDLS and CDR2 YYNGEE. The CDR3 totals 14 residues. The CDR3 DNA reads as TGTGCCAGCAGCGTAGAACCTACACCCGACGAGCAGTACTTC. Its protein is CASSVEPTPDEQYF.